The next 9 T cell receptor beta chains were all read from a single sample in a study of regulatory and conventional T cells in RAG deficiency. Genomic DNA came from blood conventional CD4+ T cells gated CD25-low CD127-high. Using immunoSEQ multiplex PCR, the repertoire was profiled, and TCRdb retains in-frame clones only, with some absent. The table lists under 35,000 clones, 76% of them singletons, with under 4.5% in the top ten. The data were also submitted as part of a second study, on regulatory T cells. That publication notes: Primers: 52 TRBV forward and 13 TRBJ reverse.

The specimen was CD4+ effector T cells sorted from blood. The receptor set was obtained from a human donor in good health.

The chain uses TRBV5-1 and TRBJ2-7; either TRBD1 or TRBD2 may fit D (5 bases each). V shed 5 bases and J shed 0 bases, with 18 bases lying between them. CDR1 is SGHRS, CDR2 YFSETQ, per germline. This CDR3 is built from 16 residues. In DNA form, the CDR3 reads TGCGCCAGCAGGCCAACCCTTGGGACCACCTCCTACGAGCAGTACTTC. It encodes CASRPTLGTTSYEQYF.

J is TRBJ2-5 and V is TRBV10-3; a weak D match, TRBD2 (6 bases). The germline V gene has CDR1 ENHRY and CDR2 SYGVKD. Trimming removed 11 bases from V and 5 bases from J, with 21 bases in between. This CDR3 is 14 amino acids long. The CDR3 loop reads CAASGDRGRETQYF. The CDR3 DNA is TGTGCCGCTTCCGGGGACCGGGGGAGGGAGACCCAGTACTTC.

The table lists this clone with a count of one. This chain connects TRBV5-5 to TRBJ1-4, with TRBD1 as a possible D gene (5 bases). Germline CDR1 reads SGHKS; CDR2 reads YYEKEE (reference sequence). V was trimmed by 1 base and J by 12 bases, leaving 13 bases between them. The CDR3 is made up of 13 amino acids. CDR3 in DNA: TGTGCCAGCAGCTTGATCCAGGGCACTGAACTGTTTTTT. Protein: CASSLIQGTELFF.

The V call is TRBV5-1, the J call TRBJ2-3; 9 bases are shared with TRBD2. The CDR3 contains 16 residues. Losses at the gene ends were 0 bases for V and 3 bases for J; bases not matched to a gene: 5. Germline V CDR1 and CDR2: SGHRS, YFSETQ. As DNA, the CDR3 is TGCGCCAGCAGCTTGGGCGGGCTAGCGGGAACAGATACGCAGTATTTT. Its protein product is CASSLGGLAGTDTQYF.

The CDR3 sequence is CASSLGDGVRSQPQHF. The CDR3 DNA sequence: TGTGCCAGCAGCTTGGGGGACGGAGTTAGAAGTCAGCCCCAGCATTTT. V and J are TRBV5-6 and TRBJ1-5, with a possible D match to TRBD1 (5 bases). Per the germline V gene, CDR1 is SGHDT and CDR2 is YYEEEE. V was clipped by 0 bases and J by 6 bases, with 16 bases between them. The CDR3 runs 16 residues. Looking up the rest from reference TRBV5-6 and TRBJ1-5 gives the full variable domain: DAGVTQSPTHLIKTRGQQVTLRCSPKSGHDTVSWYQQALGQGPQFIFQYYEEEERQRGNFPDRFSGHQFPNYSSELNVNALLLGDSALYLCASSLGDGVRSQPQHFGDGTRLSIL.

The rearrangement joins TRBV6-5 to TRBJ1-1; TRBD1 might be the D (6 bases). The CDR3 runs to 13 residues. V lost 0 bases, J lost 5 bases, and 7 bases lay in between. Germline loops: CDR1 MNHEY, CDR2 SVGAGI. Here the CDR3 DNA reads TGTGCCAGCAGTTACTCGGGGGCGACTGAAGCTTTCTTT. It encodes CASSYSGATEAFF.

Concerning this clone: The junction and the germline gene differ at one end; a read error may be behind it. J is TRBJ1-3 and V is TRBV6-1; D is possibly TRBD1 (5 bases). CDR1 MNHNS and CDR2 SASEGT come from the germline V gene. This CDR3 contains 14 residues. In DNA form, the CDR3 reads TGTGCCAGCAGCGAAGTGGGGCTTGGGAACACCATATATTTT. Amino acid sequence: CASSEVGLGNTIYF.

Worth noting for this clone: Mismatch with germline at one junction end may stem from a read error. The chain links TRBV7-7 to TRBJ2-3; a weak D match, TRBD1 (6 bases). The CDR3 runs 16 residues. CDR1 is SSHAT and CDR2 is FNYEAQ in the germline V gene (reference sequence). CDR3: CASSLAGTPLGGTQYF. The CDR3 DNA follows: TGTGCTAGCAGCTTAGCCGGGACACCCCTTGGGGGTACGCAGTATTTT.

The chain is built from TRBV7-9 and TRBJ2-3; D not resolved. V lost 5 bases, J lost 6 bases, and 12 bases lay in between. CDR3 size: 13 residues. CDR1 and CDR2 (germline): SEHNR, FQNEAQ (reference sequence). CDR3 bases: TGTGCCAGCAGCGTAACACACGGGGATACGCAGTATTTT. Translated: CASSVTHGDTQYF.